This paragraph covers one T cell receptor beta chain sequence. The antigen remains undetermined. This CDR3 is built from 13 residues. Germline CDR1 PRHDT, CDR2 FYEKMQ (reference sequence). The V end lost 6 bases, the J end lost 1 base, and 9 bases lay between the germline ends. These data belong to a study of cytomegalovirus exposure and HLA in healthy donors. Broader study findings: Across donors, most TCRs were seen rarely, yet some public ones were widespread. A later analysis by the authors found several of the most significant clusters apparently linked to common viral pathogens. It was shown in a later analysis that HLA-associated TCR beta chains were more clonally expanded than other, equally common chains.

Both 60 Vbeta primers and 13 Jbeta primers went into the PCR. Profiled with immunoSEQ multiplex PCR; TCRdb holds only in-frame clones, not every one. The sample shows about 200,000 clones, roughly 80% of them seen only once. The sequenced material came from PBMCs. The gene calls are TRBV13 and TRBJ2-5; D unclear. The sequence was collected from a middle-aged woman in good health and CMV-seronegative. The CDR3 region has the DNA TGTGCCAGCAGTTACCGGGTCCAAGAGACCCAGTACTTC. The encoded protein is CASSYRVQETQYF.